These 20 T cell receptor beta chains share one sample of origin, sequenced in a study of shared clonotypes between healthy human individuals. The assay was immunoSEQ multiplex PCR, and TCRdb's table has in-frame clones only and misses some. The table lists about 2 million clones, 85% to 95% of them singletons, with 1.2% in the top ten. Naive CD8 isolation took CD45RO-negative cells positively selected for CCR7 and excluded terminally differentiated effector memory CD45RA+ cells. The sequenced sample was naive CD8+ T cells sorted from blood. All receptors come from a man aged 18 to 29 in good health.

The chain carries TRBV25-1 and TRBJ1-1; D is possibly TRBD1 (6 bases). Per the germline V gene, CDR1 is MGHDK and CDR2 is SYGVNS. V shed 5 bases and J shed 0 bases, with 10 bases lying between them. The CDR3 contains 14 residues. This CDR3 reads CASSPGHMNTEAFF. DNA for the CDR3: TGTGCCAGCAGTCCGGGACACATGAACACTGAAGCTTTCTTT.

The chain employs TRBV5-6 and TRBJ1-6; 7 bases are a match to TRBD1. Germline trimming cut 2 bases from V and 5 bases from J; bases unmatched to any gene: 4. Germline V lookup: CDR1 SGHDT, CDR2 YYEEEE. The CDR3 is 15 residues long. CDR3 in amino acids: CASSFTGANNSPLHF. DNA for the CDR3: TGTGCCAGCAGCTTCACAGGGGCGAATAATTCACCCCTCCACTTT.

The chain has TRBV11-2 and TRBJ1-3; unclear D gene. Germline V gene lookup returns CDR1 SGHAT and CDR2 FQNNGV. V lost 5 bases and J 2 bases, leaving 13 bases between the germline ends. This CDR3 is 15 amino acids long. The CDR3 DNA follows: TGTGCCAGCAGCCTTACAGCGTTTCCTGGAAACACCATATATTTT. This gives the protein CASSLTAFPGNTIYF. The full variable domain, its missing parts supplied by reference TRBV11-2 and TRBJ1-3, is EAGVAQSPRYKIIEKRQSVAFWCNPISGHATLYWYQQILGQGPKLLIQFQNNGVVDDSQLPKDRFSAERLKGVDSTLKIQPAKLEDSAVYLCASSLTAFPGNTIYFGEGSWLTVV.

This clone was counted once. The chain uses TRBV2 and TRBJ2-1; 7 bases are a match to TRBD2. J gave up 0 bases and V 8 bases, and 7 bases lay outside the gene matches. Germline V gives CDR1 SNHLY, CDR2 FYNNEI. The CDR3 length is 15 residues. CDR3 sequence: CASEGGSPSYNEQFF. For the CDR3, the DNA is TGTGCCAGCGAGGGCGGGAGTCCCTCCTACAATGAGCAGTTCTTC.

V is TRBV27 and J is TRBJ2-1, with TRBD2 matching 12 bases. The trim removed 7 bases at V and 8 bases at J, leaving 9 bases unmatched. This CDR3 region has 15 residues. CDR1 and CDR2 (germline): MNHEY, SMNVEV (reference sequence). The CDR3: CASTASGGASYEQFF. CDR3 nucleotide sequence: TGTGCCAGCACCGCTAGCGGGGGGGCTTCATATGAGCAGTTCTTC.

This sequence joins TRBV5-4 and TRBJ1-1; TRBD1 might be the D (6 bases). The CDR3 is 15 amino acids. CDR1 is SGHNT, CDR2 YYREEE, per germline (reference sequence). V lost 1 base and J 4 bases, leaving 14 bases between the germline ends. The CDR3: CASSLYLEGGTEAFF. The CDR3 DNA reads TGTGCCAGCAGCTTGTACCTCGAGGGGGGCACTGAAGCTTTCTTT.

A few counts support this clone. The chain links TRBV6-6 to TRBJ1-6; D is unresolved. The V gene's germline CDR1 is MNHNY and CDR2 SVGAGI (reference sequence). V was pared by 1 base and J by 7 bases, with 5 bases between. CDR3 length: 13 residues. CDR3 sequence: CASSYYGNSPLHF. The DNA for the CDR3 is TGTGCCAGCAGTTACTACGGGAATTCACCCCTCCACTTT.

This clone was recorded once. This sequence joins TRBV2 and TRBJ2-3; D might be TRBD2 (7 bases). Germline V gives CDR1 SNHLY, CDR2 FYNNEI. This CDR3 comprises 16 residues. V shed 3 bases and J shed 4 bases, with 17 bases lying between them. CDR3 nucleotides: TGTGCCAGCAGTGACCAGTGGACTAGGGGGGCAGATACGCAGTATTTT. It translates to CASSDQWTRGADTQYF.

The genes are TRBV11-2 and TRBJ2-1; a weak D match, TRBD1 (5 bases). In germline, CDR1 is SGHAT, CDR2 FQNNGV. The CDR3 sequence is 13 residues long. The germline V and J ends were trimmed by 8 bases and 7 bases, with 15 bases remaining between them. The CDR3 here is CASSQVSRNEQFF. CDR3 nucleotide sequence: TGTGCCAGCTCACAGGTAAGCAGGAATGAGCAGTTCTTC.

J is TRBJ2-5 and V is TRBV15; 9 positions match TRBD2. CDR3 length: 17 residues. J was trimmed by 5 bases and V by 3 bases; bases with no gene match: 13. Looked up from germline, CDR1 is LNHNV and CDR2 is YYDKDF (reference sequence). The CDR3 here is CATSRTGREGPSETQYF. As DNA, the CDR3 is TGTGCCACCAGCAGGACGGGGCGGGAGGGTCCCTCGGAGACCCAGTACTTC.

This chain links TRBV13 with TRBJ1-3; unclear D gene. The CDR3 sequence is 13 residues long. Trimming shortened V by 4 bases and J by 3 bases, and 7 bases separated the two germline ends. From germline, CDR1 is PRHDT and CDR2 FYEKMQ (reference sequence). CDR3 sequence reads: CASSSPNGNTIYF. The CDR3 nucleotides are TGTGCCAGCAGCTCCCCTAATGGAAACACCATATATTTT.

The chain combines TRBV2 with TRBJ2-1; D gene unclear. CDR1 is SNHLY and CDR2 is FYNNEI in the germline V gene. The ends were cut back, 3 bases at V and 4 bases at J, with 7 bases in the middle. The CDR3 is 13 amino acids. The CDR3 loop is CASSEYQYNEQFF. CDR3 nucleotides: TGTGCCAGCAGTGAGTACCAGTACAATGAGCAGTTCTTC.

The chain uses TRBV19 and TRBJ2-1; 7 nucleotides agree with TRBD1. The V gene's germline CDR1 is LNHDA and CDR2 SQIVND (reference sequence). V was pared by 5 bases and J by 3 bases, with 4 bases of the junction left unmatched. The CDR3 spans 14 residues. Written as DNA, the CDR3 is TGTGCCAGTAGTTCCAGGACAGGCTACAATGAGCAGTTCTTC. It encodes CASSSRTGYNEQFF. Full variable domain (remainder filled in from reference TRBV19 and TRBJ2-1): DGGITQSPKYLFRKEGQNVTLSCEQNLNHDAMYWYRQDPGQGLRLIYYSQIVNDFQKGDIAEGYSVSREKKESFPLTVTSAQKNPTAFYLCASSSRTGYNEQFFGPGTRLTVL.

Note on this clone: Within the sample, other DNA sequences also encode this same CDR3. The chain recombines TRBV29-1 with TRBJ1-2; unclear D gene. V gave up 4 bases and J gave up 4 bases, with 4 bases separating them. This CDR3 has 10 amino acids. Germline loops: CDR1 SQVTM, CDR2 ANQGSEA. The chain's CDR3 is CSVAGYGYTF. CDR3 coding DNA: TGCAGCGTTGCGGGCTATGGCTACACCTTC.

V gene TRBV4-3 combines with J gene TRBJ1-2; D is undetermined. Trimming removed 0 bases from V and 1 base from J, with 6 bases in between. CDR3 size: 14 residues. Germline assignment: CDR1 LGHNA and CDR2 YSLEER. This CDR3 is CASSQDPDNYGYTF. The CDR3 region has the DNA TGCGCCAGCAGCCAAGATCCGGATAACTATGGCTACACCTTC.

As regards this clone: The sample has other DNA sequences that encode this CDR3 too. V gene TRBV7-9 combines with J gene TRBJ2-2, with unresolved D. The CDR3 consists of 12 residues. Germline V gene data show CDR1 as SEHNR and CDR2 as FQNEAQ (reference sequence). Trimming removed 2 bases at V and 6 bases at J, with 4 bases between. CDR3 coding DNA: TGTGCCAGCAGCTTAATCCCCGGGGAGCTGTTTTTT. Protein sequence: CASSLIPGELFF.

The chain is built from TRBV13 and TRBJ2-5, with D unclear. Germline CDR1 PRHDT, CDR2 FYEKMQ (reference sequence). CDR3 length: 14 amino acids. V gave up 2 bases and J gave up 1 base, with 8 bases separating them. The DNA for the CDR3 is TGTGCCAGCAGCTTAACGGCAGCCCAAGAGACCCAGTACTTC. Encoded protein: CASSLTAAQETQYF.

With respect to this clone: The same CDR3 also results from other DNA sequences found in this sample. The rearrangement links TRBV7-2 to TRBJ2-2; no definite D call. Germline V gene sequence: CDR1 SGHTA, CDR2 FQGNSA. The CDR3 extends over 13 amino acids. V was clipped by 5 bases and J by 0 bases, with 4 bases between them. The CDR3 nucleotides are TGTGCCAGCAGCCTATCGAACACCGGGGAGCTGTTTTTT. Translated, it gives CASSLSNTGELFF.

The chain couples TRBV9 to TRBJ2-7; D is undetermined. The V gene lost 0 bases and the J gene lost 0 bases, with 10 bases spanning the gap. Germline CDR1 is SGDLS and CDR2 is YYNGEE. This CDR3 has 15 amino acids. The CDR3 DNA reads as TGTGCCAGCAGCGTAGGAGCCACTGACTCCTACGAGCAGTACTTC. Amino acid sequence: CASSVGATDSYEQYF.

The CDR3 here is CASSQAGYIDEQFF. The CDR3 bases are TGCGCCAGCAGCCAAGCCGGCTATATCGATGAGCAGTTCTTC. The chain carries TRBV4-1 and TRBJ2-1; D call uncertain. V lost 1 base to trimming and J lost 8 bases, with 12 bases between them. The germline V gene encodes CDR1 MGHRA and CDR2 YSYEKL. This CDR3 has 14 residues.